The entry that follows covers one T cell receptor beta chain sequence. The antigen is undetermined. The donors were in the approximately 120-subject validation cohort, distinct from the roughly 720-subject first cohort. The record originates from a study of cytomegalovirus exposure and HLA in healthy donors. Whole-study results and caveats: It was reported that the classifier diagnosed cytomegalovirus status with high specificity and sensitivity in both the original and validation cohorts. Cytomegalovirus association was assigned to about 150 TCR beta chains.

The assay was immunoSEQ multiplex PCR, and TCRdb's table has in-frame clones only and misses some. This table holds 120,000 or so clones, 75% to 90% found once. Germline assignment: CDR1 SGHTA and CDR2 FQGNSA. The CDR3 consists of 15 residues. Trimming stripped 1 base from V and 3 bases from J, with 9 bases between. V and J are TRBV7-2 and TRBJ2-2, with D perhaps matching TRBD1 (5 bases). This TCR was sampled from a young woman in good health and CMV-seronegative. The source material was PBMCs. CDR3 nucleotide sequence: TGTGCCAGCAGCTTAGTAACAGGAGACACCGGGGAGCTGTTTTTT. Its translation: CASSLVTGDTGELFF.